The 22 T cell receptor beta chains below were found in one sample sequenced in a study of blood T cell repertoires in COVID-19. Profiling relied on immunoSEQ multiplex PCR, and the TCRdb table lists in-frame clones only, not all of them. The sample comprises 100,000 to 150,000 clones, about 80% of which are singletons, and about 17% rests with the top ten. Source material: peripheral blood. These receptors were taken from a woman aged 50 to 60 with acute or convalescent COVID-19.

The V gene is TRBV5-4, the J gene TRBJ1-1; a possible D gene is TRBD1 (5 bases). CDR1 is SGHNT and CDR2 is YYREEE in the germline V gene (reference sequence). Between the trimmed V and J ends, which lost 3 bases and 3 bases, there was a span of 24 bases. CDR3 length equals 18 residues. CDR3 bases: TGTGCCAGCAGCTCACCCGGCAGGGTCGGATTGGTGGACACTGAAGCTTTCTTT. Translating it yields CASSSPGRVGLVDTEAFF. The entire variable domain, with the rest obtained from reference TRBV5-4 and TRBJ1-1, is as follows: ETGVTQSPTHLIKTRGQQVTLRCSSQSGHNTVSWYQQALGQGPQFIFQYYREEENGRGNFPPRFSGLQFPNYSSELNVNALELDDSALYLCASSSPGRVGLVDTEAFFGQGTRLTVV.

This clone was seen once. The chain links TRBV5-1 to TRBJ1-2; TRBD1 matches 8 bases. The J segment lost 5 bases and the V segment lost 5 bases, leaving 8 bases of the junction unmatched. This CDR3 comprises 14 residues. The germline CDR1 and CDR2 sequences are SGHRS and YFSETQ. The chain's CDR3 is CASSLGQGAYGYTF. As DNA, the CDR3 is TGCGCCAGCAGTCTTGGACAGGGAGCTTATGGCTACACCTTC.

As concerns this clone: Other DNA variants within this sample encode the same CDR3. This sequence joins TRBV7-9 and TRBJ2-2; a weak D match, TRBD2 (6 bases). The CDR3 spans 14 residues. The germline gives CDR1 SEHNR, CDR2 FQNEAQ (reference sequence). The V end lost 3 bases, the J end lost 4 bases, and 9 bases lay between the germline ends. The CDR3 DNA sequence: TGTGCCAGCAGCTTGGAGGGAGGCACCGGGGAGCTGTTTTTT. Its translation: CASSLEGGTGELFF.

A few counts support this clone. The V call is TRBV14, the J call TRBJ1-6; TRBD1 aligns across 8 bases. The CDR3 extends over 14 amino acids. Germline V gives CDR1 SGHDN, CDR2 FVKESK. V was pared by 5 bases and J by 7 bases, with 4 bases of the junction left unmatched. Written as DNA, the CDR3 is TGTGCCAGCAGCGTACAGGGGGGAAATTCACCCCTCCACTTT. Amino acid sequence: CASSVQGGNSPLHF.

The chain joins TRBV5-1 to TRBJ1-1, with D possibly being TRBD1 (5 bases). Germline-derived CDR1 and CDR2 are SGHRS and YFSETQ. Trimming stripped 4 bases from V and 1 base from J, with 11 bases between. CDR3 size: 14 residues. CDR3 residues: CASSLDRPNTEAFF. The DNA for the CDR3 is TGCGCCAGCAGCCTAGACAGACCGAACACTGAAGCTTTCTTT.

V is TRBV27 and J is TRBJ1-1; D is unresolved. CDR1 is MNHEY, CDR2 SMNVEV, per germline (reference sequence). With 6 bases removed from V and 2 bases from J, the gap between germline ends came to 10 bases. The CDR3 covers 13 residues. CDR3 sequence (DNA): TGTGCCAGCAGACTCGTGAAAAACACTGAAGCTTTCTTT. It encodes CASRLVKNTEAFF.

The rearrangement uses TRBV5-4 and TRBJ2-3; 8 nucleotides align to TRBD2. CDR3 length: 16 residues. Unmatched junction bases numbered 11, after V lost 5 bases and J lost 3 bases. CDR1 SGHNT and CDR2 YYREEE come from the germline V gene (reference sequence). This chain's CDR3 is CASSLAGTRFTDTQYF. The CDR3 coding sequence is TGTGCCAGCAGTCTCGCCGGGACTAGGTTTACAGATACGCAGTATTTT.

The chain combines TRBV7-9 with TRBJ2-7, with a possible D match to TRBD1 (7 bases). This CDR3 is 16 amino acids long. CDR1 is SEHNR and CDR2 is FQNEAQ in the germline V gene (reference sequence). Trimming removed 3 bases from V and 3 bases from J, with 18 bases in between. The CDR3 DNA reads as TGTGCCAGCAGCTTGGGGCGGGGACAGCTAGGCTACGAGCAGTACTTC. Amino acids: CASSLGRGQLGYEQYF.

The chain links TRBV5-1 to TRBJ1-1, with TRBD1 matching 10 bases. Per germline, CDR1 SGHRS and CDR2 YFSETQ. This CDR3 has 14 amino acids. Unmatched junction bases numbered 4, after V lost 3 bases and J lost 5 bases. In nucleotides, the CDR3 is TGCGCCAGCAGCTCTGGACAGGGGGGAACTGAAGCTTTCTTT. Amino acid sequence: CASSSGQGGTEAFF.

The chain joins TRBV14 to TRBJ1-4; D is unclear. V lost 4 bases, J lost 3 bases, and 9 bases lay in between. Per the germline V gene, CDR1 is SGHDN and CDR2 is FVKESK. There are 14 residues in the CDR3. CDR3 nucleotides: TGTGCCAGCAGCCGGGCAGGCGCTAATGAAAAACTGTTTTTT. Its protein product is CASSRAGANEKLFF. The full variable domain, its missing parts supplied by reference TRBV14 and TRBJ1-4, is EAGVTQFPSHSVIEKGQTVTLRCDPISGHDNLYWYRRVMGKEIKFLLHFVKESKQDESGMPNNRFLAERTGGTYSTLKVQPAELEDSGVYFCASSRAGANEKLFFGSGTQLSVL.

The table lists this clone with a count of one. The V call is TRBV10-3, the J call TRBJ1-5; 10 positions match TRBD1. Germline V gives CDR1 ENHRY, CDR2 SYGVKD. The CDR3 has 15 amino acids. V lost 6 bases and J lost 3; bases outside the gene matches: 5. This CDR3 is CAIRPGQGNNQPQHF. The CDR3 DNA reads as TGTGCCATCAGGCCGGGACAGGGGAACAATCAGCCCCAGCATTTT.

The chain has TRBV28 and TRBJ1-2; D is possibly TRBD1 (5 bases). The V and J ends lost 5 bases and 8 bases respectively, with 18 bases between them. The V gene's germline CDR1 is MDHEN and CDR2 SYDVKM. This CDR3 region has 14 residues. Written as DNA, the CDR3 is TGTGCCAGCAGTCCGGGGGGATACCAACCAGGCTACACCTTC. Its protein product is CASSPGGYQPGYTF.

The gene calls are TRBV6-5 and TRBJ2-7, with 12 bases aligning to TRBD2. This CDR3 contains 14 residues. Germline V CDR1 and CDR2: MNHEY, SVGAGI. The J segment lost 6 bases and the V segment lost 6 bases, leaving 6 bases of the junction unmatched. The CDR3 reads CASSRLAGVREQYF. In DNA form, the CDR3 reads TGTGCCAGCAGCCGACTAGCGGGGGTCCGCGAGCAGTACTTC.

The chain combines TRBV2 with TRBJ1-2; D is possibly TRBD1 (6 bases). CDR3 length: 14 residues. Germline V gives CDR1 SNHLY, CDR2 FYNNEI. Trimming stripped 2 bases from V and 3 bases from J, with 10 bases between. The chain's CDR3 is CASSELTGHYGYTF. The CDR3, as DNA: TGTGCCAGCAGTGAATTGACAGGCCACTATGGCTACACCTTC. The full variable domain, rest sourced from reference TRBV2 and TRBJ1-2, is EPEVTQTPSHQVTQMGQEVILRCVPISNHLYFYWYRQILGQKVEFLVSFYNNEISEKSEIFDDQFSVERPDGSNFTLKIRSTKLEDSAMYFCASSELTGHYGYTFGSGTRLTVV.

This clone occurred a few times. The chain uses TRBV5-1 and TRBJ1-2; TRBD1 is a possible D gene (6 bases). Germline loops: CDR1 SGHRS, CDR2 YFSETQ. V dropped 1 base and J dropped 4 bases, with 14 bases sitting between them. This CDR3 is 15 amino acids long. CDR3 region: CASSLTTGFGYGYTF. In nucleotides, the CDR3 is TGCGCCAGCAGCTTGACCACAGGGTTCGGCTATGGCTACACCTTC. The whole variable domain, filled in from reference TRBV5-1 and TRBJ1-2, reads KAGVTQTPRYLIKTRGQQVTLSCSPISGHRSVSWYQQTPGQGLQFLFEYFSETQRNKGNFPGRFSGRQFSNSRSEMNVSTLELGDSALYLCASSLTTGFGYGYTFGSGTRLTVV.

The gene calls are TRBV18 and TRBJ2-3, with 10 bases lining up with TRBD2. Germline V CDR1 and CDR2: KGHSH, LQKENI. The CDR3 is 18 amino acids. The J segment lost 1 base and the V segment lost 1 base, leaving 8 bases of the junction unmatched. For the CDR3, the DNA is TGTGCCAGCTCACCACGGGCTAGCGGGGGCCCACGCACAGATACGCAGTATTTT. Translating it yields CASSPRASGGPRTDTQYF.

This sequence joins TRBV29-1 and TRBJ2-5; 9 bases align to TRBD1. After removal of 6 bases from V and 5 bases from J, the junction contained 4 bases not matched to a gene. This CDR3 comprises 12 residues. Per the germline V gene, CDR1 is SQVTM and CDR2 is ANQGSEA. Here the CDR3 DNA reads TGCAGCGTCATCGGACAGGGGGAGACCCAGTACTTC. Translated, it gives CSVIGQGETQYF.

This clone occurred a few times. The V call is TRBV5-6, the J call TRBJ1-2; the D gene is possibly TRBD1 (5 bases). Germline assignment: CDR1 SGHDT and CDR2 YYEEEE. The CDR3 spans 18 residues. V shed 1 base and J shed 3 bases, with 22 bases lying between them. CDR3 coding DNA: TGTGCCAGCAGCTTGAGCATGTTCTGGGGCGAGGTGGACTATGGCTACACCTTC. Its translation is CASSLSMFWGEVDYGYTF.

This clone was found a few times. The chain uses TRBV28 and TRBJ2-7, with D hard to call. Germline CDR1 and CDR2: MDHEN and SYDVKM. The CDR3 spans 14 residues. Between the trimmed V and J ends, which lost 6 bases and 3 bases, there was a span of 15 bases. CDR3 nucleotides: TGTGCCAGCAGGTCTCATACAGCCAACTACGAGCAGTACTTC. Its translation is CASRSHTANYEQYF.

The CDR3 protein is CASSKTGNTEAFF. CDR3 sequence (DNA): TGTGCCAGCAGCAAGACAGGGAACACTGAAGCTTTCTTT. The chain employs TRBV27 and TRBJ1-1, with D possibly TRBD1 on 6 matching bases. V was trimmed by 6 bases and J by 1 base, leaving 9 bases between them. The CDR3 extends over 13 amino acids. CDR1 is MNHEY and CDR2 is SMNVEV in the germline V gene (reference sequence).

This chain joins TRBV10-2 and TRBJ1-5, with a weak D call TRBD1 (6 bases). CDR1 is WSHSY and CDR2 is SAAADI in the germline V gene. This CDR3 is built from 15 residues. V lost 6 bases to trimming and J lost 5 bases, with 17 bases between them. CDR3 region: CASSLGGGWDQPQHF. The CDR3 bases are TGCGCCAGCAGCCTAGGTGGGGGCTGGGATCAGCCCCAGCATTTT.

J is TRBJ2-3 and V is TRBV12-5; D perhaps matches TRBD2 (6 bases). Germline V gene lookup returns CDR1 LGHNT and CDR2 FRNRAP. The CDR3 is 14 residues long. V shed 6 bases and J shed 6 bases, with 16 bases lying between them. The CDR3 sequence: CASGFRRSGDTQYF. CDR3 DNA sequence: TGTGCTAGTGGCTTCCGACGGAGCGGGGATACGCAGTATTTT.